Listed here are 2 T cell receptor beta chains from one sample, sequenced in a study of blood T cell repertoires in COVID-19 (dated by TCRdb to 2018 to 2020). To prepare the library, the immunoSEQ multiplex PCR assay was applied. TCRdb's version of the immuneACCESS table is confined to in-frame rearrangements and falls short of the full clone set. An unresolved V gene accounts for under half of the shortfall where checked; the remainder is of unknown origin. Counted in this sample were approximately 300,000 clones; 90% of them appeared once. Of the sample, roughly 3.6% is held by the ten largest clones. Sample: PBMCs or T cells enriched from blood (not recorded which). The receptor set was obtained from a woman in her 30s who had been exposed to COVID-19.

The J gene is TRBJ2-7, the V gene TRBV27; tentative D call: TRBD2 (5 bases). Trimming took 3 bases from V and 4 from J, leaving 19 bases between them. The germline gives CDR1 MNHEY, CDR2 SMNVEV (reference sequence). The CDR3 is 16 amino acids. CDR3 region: CASSFVAGGPFYEQYF. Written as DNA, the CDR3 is TGTGCCAGCAGTTTTGTTGCCGGCGGGCCTTTTTACGAGCAGTACTTC.

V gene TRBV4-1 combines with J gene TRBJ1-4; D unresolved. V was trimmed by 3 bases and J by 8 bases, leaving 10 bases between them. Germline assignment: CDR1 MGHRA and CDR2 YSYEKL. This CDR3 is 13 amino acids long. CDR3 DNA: TGCGCCAGCAGCCAGCGGGGTGGGGAAAAACTGTTTTTT. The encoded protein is CASSQRGGEKLFF.